The rows below give T cell receptor beta chains drawn from one sample of a study of blood T cell repertoires in COVID-19. The table came from immunoSEQ multiplex PCR; TCRdb's copy has only in-frame clones and leaves some out. Of around 110,000 clones in the sample, 70% to 85% are singletons; the top ten hold roughly 7.1%. Sequenced material: peripheral blood. All receptors derive from a man between 65 and 80 years old with active or convalescent COVID-19. CDR3s include the opening cysteine and the closing phenylalanine or tryptophan. The D gene is left open where the match is weak. Clone size is stated in some rows and not others, as once, few, many or a class when expanded.

j_call: TRBJ1-2
v_call: TRBV12-3/TRBV12-4
clone_size: once
d_call: .
cdr3_aa: CASSLGARGGYTF
cdr3_nt: TGTGCCAGCAGTTTAGGGGCTCGGGGTGGCTACACCTTC

j_call: TRBJ2-3
v_call: TRBV29-1
clone_size: .
d_call: TRBD2
cdr3_aa: CSVKTSGRPPDTQYF
cdr3_nt: TGCAGCGTCAAGACTAGCGGAAGGCCCCCAGATACGCAGTATTTT

j_call: TRBJ2-7
v_call: TRBV5-5
clone_size: .
d_call: TRBD1
cdr3_aa: CASSVQGALSYEQYF
cdr3_nt: TGTGCCAGCAGCGTACAGGGGGCGCTTTCCTACGAGCAGTACTTC

j_call: TRBJ2-3
v_call: TRBV6-5
clone_size: .
d_call: TRBD2
cdr3_aa: CASRLAGGDTQYF
cdr3_nt: TGTGCCAGCAGGCTAGCGGGGGGCGATACGCAGTATTTT

j_call: TRBJ1-1
v_call: TRBV19
clone_size: .
d_call: .
cdr3_aa: CASSIDGLMNTEAFF
cdr3_nt: TGTGCCAGTAGTATCGATGGGCTCATGAACACTGAAGCTTTCTTT

j_call: TRBJ1-1
v_call: TRBV5-1
clone_size: once
d_call: .
cdr3_aa: CASSLQDRTEAFF
cdr3_nt: TGCGCCAGCAGCTTACAGGATCGGACTGAAGCTTTCTTT

j_call: TRBJ1-4
v_call: TRBV7-9
clone_size: .
d_call: TRBD1
cdr3_aa: CASSEGQGGEKLFF
cdr3_nt: TGTGCCAGCAGCGAGGGACAGGGGGGTGAAAAACTGTTTTTT

j_call: TRBJ1-5
v_call: TRBV28
clone_size: .
d_call: TRBD1
cdr3_aa: CASSLYIRGTGGDSGQPQHF
cdr3_nt: TGTGCCAGCAGTTTATATATTCGGGGGACAGGGGGCGATTCGGGTCAGCCCCAGCATTTT

j_call: TRBJ2-3
v_call: TRBV4-1
clone_size: .
d_call: TRBD1
cdr3_aa: CASSPWTGGRTDTQYF
cdr3_nt: TGCGCCAGCAGCCCCTGGACAGGGGGAAGGACAGATACGCAGTATTTT

j_call: TRBJ1-3
v_call: TRBV28
clone_size: .
d_call: TRBD1
cdr3_aa: CASRGGQSGNTIYF
cdr3_nt: TGTGCCAGCAGGGGGGGACAGTCTGGAAACACCATATATTTT

j_call: TRBJ2-5
v_call: TRBV19
clone_size: .
d_call: .
cdr3_aa: CASSIWGGPRGETQYF
cdr3_nt: TGTGCCAGTAGTATATGGGGGGGCCCCAGGGGAGAGACCCAGTACTTC

j_call: TRBJ1-4
v_call: TRBV7-9
clone_size: .
d_call: TRBD1
cdr3_aa: CASSPTGGTNEKLFF
cdr3_nt: TGTGCCAGCAGCCCTACAGGGGGTACTAATGAAAAACTGTTTTTT

j_call: TRBJ2-5
v_call: TRBV9
clone_size: .
d_call: TRBD1
cdr3_aa: CASSPGQGFETQYF
cdr3_nt: TGTGCCAGCAGCCCCGGACAGGGATTCGAGACCCAGTACTTC